This T cell receptor beta chain was observed in a study of regulatory T cells in long-lasting Graves disease. There are many counts of this clonotype. As yet, its antigen is unknown. Time point: newly diagnosed GD, antithyroid drugs for less than 3 months. The authors made the TCR library using RNA they extracted from PBMCs. American Thyroid Association guidelines were used to diagnose Graves' disease. Arm-PCR of CDR3 regions with iRepertoire HTBI primers generated TCR beta libraries. TCRdb ran MiXCR on the multiplex PCR reads and lists one entry per CDR3 protein. Of 200,000 to 250,000 distinct CDR3 sequences listed, about a sixth are singletons. Germline-derived CDR1 and CDR2 are PRHDT and FYEKMQ (reference sequence). V lost 4 bases to trimming and J lost 7 bases, with 14 bases between them. This CDR3 contains 14 residues. General study points: Investigators studied peripheral blood only, not thyroid tissue. Persistent disease was characterized by preferential usage of TRBV28, TRBJ1-2 and TRBJ2-5.

Sample: peripheral blood mononuclear cells (PBMCs), taken at new diagnosis, from a patient treated with antithyroid drugs. The receptor's source is a female donor with Graves disease. The V and J genes are TRBV13 and TRBJ2-1, with D maybe TRBD2 (6 bases). The CDR3 DNA reads as TGTGCCAGCAGCTCCCTGGGACTTCCAAATGAGCAGTTCTTC. Amino acids: CASSSLGLPNEQFF.